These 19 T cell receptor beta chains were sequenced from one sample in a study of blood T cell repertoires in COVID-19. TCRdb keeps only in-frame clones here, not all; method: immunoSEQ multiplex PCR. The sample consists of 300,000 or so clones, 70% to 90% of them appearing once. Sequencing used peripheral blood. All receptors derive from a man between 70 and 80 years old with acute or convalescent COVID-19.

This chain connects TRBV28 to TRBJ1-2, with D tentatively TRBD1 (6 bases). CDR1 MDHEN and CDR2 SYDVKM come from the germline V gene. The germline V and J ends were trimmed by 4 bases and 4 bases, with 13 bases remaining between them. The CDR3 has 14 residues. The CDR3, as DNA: TGTGCCAGCAGTTCAGGGGCGATGGTCTATGGCTACACCTTC. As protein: CASSSGAMVYGYTF.

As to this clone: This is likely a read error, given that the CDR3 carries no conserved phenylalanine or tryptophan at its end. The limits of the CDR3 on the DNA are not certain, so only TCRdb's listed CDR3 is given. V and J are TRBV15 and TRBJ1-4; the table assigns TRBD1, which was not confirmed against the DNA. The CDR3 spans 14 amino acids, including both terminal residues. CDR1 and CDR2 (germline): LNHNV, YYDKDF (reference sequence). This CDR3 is CATSRDRLDSRLEV.

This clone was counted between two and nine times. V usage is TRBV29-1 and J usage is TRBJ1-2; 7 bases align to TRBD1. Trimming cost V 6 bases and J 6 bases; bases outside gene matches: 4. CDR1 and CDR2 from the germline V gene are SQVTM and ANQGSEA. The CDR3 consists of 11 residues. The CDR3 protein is CSVAGQNGYTF. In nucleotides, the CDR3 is TGCAGCGTGGCGGGACAGAATGGCTACACCTTC.

CDR3 nucleotide sequence: TGTGCCAGCAGCCAAGGTTCATCTGGGGCCAACGTCCTGACTTTC. Protein: CASSQGSSGANVLTF. This chain joins TRBV4-2 and TRBJ2-6, with D uncertain. This CDR3 has 15 amino acids. From germline, CDR1 is LGHNA and CDR2 YNFKEQ. The ends were cut back, 1 base at V and 1 base at J, with 5 bases in the middle.

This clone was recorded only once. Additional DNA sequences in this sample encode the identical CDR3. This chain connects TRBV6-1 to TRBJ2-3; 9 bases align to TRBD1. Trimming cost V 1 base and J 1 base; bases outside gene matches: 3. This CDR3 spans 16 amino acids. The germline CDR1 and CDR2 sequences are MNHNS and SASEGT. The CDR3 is CASSEGRDRGTDTQYF. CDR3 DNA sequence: TGTGCCAGCAGTGAAGGAAGGGACAGGGGCACAGATACGCAGTATTTT.

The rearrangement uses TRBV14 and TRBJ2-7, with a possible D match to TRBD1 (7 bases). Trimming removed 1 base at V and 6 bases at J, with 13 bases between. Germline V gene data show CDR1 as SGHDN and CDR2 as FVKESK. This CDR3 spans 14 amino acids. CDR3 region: CASSQVAGGSEQYF. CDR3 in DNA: TGTGCCAGCAGCCAAGTCGCAGGGGGGAGCGAGCAGTACTTC. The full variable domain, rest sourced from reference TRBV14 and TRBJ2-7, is EAGVTQFPSHSVIEKGQTVTLRCDPISGHDNLYWYRRVMGKEIKFLLHFVKESKQDESGMPNNRFLAERTGGTYSTLKVQPAELEDSGVYFCASSQVAGGSEQYFGPGTRLTVT.

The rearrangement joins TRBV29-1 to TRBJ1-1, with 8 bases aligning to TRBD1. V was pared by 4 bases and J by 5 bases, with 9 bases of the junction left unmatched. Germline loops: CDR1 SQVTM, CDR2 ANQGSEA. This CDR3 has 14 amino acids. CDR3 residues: CSVVPGGVGTEAFF. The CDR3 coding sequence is TGCAGCGTTGTTCCAGGGGGCGTTGGGACTGAAGCTTTCTTT.

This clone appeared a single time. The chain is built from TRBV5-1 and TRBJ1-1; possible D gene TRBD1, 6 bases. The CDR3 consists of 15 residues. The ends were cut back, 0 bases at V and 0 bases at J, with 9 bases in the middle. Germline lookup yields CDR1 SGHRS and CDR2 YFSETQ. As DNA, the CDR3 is TGCGCCAGCAGCTTGGCTGACAGGTTGAACACTGAAGCTTTCTTT. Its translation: CASSLADRLNTEAFF.

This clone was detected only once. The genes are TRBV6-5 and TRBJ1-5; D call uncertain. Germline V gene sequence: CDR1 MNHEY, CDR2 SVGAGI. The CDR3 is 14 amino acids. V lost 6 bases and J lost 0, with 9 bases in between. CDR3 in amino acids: CASRGEPSNQPQHF. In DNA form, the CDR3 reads TGTGCCAGCAGAGGAGAACCTAGCAATCAGCCCCAGCATTTT.

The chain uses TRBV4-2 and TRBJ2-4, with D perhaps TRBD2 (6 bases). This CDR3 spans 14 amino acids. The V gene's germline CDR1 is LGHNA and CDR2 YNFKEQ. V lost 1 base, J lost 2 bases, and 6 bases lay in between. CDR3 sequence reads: CASSQGTTKNIQYF. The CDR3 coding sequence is TGTGCCAGCAGCCAAGGGACTACCAAAAACATTCAGTACTTC.

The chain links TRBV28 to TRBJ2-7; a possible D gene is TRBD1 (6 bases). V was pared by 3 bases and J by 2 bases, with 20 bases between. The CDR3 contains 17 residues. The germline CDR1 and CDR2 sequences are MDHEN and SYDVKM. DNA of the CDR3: TGTGCCAGCAGTTTCCCCCTTAGGGGACAACAAACCTACGAGCAGTACTTC. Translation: CASSFPLRGQQTYEQYF.

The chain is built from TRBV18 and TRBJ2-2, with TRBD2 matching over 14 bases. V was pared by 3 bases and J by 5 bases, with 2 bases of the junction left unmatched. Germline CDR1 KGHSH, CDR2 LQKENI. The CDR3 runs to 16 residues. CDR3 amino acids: CASSPGLAGVTGELFF. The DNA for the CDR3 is TGTGCCAGCTCACCGGGACTAGCGGGGGTTACCGGGGAGCTGTTTTTT.

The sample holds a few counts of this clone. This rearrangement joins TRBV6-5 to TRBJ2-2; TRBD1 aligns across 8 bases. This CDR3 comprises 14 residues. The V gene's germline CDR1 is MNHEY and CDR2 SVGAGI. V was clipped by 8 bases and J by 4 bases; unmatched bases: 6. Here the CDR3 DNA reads TGTGCCAGCCGGCGGACAGGGACCACCGGGGAGCTGTTTTTT. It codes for CASRRTGTTGELFF.

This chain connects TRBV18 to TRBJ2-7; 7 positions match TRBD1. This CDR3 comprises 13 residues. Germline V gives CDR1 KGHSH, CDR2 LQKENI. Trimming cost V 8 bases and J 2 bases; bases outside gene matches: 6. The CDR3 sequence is CASEDRATYEQYF. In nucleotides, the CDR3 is TGTGCCAGCGAAGACAGGGCAACCTACGAGCAGTACTTC.

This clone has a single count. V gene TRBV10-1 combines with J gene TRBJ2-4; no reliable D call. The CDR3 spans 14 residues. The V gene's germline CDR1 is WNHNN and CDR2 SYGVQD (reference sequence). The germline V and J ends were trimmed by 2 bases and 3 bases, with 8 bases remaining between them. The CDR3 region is CASSEGSVKNIQYF. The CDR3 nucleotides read TGCGCCAGCAGTGAGGGCAGCGTCAAAAACATTCAGTACTTC.

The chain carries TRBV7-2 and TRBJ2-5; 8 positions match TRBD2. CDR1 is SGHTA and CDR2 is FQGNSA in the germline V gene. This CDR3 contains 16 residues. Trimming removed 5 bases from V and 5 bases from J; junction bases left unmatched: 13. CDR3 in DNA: TGTGCCAGCAGCCCCGCAGAGACGGGAGGGAGGGAGACCCAGTACTTC. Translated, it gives CASSPAETGGRETQYF. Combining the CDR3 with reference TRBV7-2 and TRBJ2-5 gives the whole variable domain GAGVSQSPSNKVTEKGKDVELRCDPISGHTALYWYRQSLGQGLEFLIYFQGNSAPDKSGLPSDRFSAERTGGSVSTLTIQRTQQEDSAVYLCASSPAETGGRETQYFGPGTRLLVL.

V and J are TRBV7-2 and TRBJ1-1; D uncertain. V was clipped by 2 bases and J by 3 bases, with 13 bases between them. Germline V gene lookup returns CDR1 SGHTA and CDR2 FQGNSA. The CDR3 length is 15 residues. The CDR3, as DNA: TGTGCCAGCAGCTTAATTTACTGGTCCGACACTGAAGCTTTCTTT. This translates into CASSLIYWSDTEAFF.

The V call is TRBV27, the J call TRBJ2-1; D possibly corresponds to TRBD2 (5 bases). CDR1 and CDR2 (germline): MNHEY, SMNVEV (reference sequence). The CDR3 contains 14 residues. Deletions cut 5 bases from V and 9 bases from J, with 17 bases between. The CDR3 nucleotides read TGTGCCAGCAGTCTAACCGGCGGGTGGGTTGAGCAGTTCTTC. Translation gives CASSLTGGWVEQFF.

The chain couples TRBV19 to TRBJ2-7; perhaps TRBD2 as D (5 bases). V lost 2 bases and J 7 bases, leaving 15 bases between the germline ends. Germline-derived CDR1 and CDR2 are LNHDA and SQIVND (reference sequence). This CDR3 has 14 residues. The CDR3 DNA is TGTGCCAGTAGTATAAACGAGGCGGGTGGGGAGCAGTACTTC. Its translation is CASSINEAGGEQYF.